The entry that follows covers one T cell receptor (beta chain) sequence. The entry originates in a study of T cells in Graves' hyperthyroidism and ophthalmopathy. Study as a whole: Initial diagnosis, before any treatment, was when peripheral blood was collected.

CDR1 is LNHDA, CDR2 SQIVND, per germline (reference sequence). This CDR3 is 12 amino acids long. Authors of the study amplified TCR beta CDR3 regions from RNA transcripts. The primer set for the first-round RT-PCR of the TCR CDR3 was HTBI. TCRdb re-analysed the multiplex PCR reads in MiXCR, keeping a single row per CDR3 protein. The sample yields about 760,000 distinct CDR3 sequences, 30% to 40% seen once. Newly diagnosed patients aged 18 to 65 had hyperthyroidism of under 2 months' duration. Sequencing was done on a sample of blood. The rearrangement joins TRBV19 to TRBJ1-5; no firm D call. The J call may be in error: the DNA end matches TRBJ2-3 better. This receptor was obtained from a woman between 40 and 55 years old with Graves' hyperthyroidism. The CDR3: CASSIGWDTQYF. The CDR3 nucleotides are TGTGCCAGTAGTATAGGCTGGGATACGCAGTATTTT.